This TCR beta chain originates from a study of blood T cell repertoires in COVID-19. Overall study: The United States, Italy and Spain supplied acute and convalescent COVID-19 samples.

In the authors' methods: Nucleated cell number was recorded as an estimate derived from reference gene primer amplification. The method was immunoSEQ multiplex PCR; TCRdb's version includes in-frame clones alone and lacks a portion of them. V and J calls and clone size follow that table, whereas D and trimming were derived from the DNA. The sample shows about 140,000 clones, approximately 81% of them seen only once. Participants, about 18 to 100 years old, spanned fewer than 25 US areas. In assigning cohorts, the study relied on participant-reported clinical history. Sequences were obtained from PBMCs or T cells enriched from blood (not recorded which). This TCR was sampled from a man aged 40-50 years with acute COVID-19.

The CDR3 reads CASSQDPTSYTGELFF. For the CDR3, the DNA is TGCGCCAGCAGCCAAGATCCTACTAGTTATACCGGGGAGCTGTTTTTT. The genes are TRBV4-1 and TRBJ2-2, with TRBD2 as a possible D gene (5 bases). The germline V gene encodes CDR1 MGHRA and CDR2 YSYEKL. This CDR3 is 16 amino acids long. The germline V and J ends were trimmed by 0 bases and 5 bases, with 13 bases remaining between them.